This TCR beta chain was obtained from a study of T-cell memory formation after mild COVID-19. This clonotype was counted a few times. Its matching antigen is unknown. The authors produced TCR alpha and TCR beta cDNA libraries with sample barcodes and UMIs by 5'RACE using constant-segment primers. TCRdb used MiXCR to reprocess the 5' RACE reads, holding one entry per CDR3 protein. The sample has 150,000 to 200,000 distinct CDR3 sequences, 13% seen once. Study conclusions and caveats: Prior to infection, memory already included some responding clones, suggesting cross-reactive memory joined.

CDR3 length equals 12 residues. The V gene lost 4 bases and the J gene lost 11 bases, with 14 bases spanning the gap. Germline lookup yields CDR1 SEHNR and CDR2 FQNEAQ (reference sequence). The sequence derives from a man younger than 30 who had mild COVID-19 (a few samples of this study predate the infection). Cell type and time point are not known. Sequenced: PBMCs or a T cell subset sorted from them (not recorded which). V and J are TRBV7-9 and TRBJ1-1, with D unclear. DNA of the CDR3: TGTGCCAGCAGCTCGGAGGCCCTGCGGGCTTTCTTT. It is translated as CASSSEALRAFF.